This record covers a single T cell receptor (beta chain). J gave up 4 bases and V 4 bases, and 14 bases lay outside the gene matches. This CDR3 is 18 amino acids long. CDR1 is MDHEN and CDR2 is SYDVKM in the germline V gene. This specimen comes from a study of blood T cell repertoires in COVID-19. Study overall: Spain, Italy and the United States supplied samples that represented acute and convalescent COVID-19. PBMCs, B-cell-depleted T cells, or T cells were the source of the cDNA or gDNA that made up the material.

Original processing notes: Amplification with reference gene primers provided the estimates of nucleated cell counts. The table came from immunoSEQ multiplex PCR; TCRdb's copy has only in-frame clones and leaves some out. D and trimming were read from the DNA, whereas the V and J calls and clone size are those reported in that table. The table has about 140,000 clones, roughly 86% seen once. The TCR sequence derives from a man aged 50 or older with active or convalescent COVID-19. Sequencing was performed on peripheral blood. This rearrangement joins TRBV28 to TRBJ2-1, with 9 bases fitting TRBD2. The CDR3 DNA is TGTGCCAGCAGTTCCCCTTGGGGCGGGCTAGCGGGGTACAATGAGCAGTTCTTC. Protein sequence: CASSSPWGGLAGYNEQFF.